This T cell receptor beta chain was observed in a study of shared clonotypes between healthy human individuals. Across the study: Every donor yielded three CD4 naive, three CD4 memory, two CD8 naive and one CD8 memory plate.

Findings and caveats of the study: Deeper or shallower sequencing was expected to change how clonotypes are shared among donors.

A remark on this clone: Its cognate antigen is unknown.

This CDR3 has 16 amino acids. Between the trimmed V and J ends, which lost 7 bases and 4 bases, there was a span of 21 bases. CDR1 is SEHNR and CDR2 is FQNEAQ in the germline V gene (reference sequence). Study processing details: ImmunoSEQ supplied junction-only sequences lacking quality scores, so filtering was different. Assay: immunoSEQ multiplex PCR; the TCRdb copy retains only in-frame clones and omits some. V and J calls and clone size follow that table, whereas D and trimming were derived from the DNA. Of roughly 2.4 million clones in the sample, approximately 94% are singletons; the top ten hold around 0.13%.

This chain joins TRBV7-9 and TRBJ2-3, with D uncertain. Sample: naive CD4+ T cells sorted from blood. The subset was: CD45RA+ positively selected. This clonotype was sampled from a man aged 18 to 29 in good health. The CDR3 region is CASTDLLIGEPDTQYF. DNA for the CDR3: TGTGCCAGCACCGACCTATTGATCGGTGAGCCAGATACGCAGTATTTT.